One and the same sample provided the 32 T cell receptor beta chains below, sequenced in a study of blood T cell repertoires in COVID-19. TCRdb's copy holds only in-frame clones and misses some; the assay was immunoSEQ multiplex PCR. The table shows about 500,000 clones, with less than 90% occurring only once. The sequenced sample was peripheral blood. These receptor sequences come from a woman in her forties or fifties with COVID-19, enrolled during active disease.

V usage is TRBV7-3 and J usage is TRBJ2-3; 11 positions agree with TRBD2. Germline V gene lookup returns CDR1 SGHTA and CDR2 FQGTGA. V trimming: 4 bases; J trimming: 4 bases; junction bases outside the gene matches: 7. The CDR3 consists of 16 residues. In DNA, the CDR3 is TGTGCCAGCAGCTCAGATAGCGGGGGGGCCGCAGATACGCAGTATTTT. This translates into CASSSDSGGAADTQYF.

This chain connects TRBV6-1 to TRBJ1-2; no reliable D call. V lost 2 bases, J lost 2 bases, and 12 bases lay in between. Germline V gene sequence: CDR1 MNHNS, CDR2 SASEGT. The length of the CDR3 is 15 residues. The DNA for the CDR3 is TGTGCCAGCAGTGAAACGCTCGTTCTAAACTATGGCTACACCTTC. Amino acids: CASSETLVLNYGYTF.

The chain carries TRBV29-1 and TRBJ1-4, with a weak D call TRBD1 (6 bases). The germline CDR1 and CDR2 sequences are SQVTM and ANQGSEA. There are 14 residues in the CDR3. V lost 4 bases and J lost 7, with 16 bases in between. The CDR3 region is CSVGESGGGEKLFF. CDR3 nucleotide sequence: TGCAGCGTTGGGGAATCGGGGGGCGGTGAAAAACTGTTTTTT.

The CDR3 sequence: CASSVGRGGEKLFF. In nucleotides, the CDR3 is TGTGCCAGCAGCGTAGGTAGGGGTGGCGAAAAACTGTTTTTT. The rearrangement joins TRBV9 to TRBJ1-4; D perhaps matches TRBD1 (5 bases). This CDR3 is 14 amino acids long. Germline values: CDR1 SGDLS, CDR2 YYNGEE. V was shortened by 0 bases and J by 8 bases, with 11 bases between the two germline ends. Variable domain in full (rest from reference TRBV9 and TRBJ1-4): DSGVTQTPKHLITATGQRVTLRCSPRSGDLSVYWYQQSLDQGLQFLIQYYNGEERAKGNILERFSAQQFPDLHSELNLSSLELGDSALYFCASSVGRGGEKLFFGSGTQLSVL.

This sequence joins TRBV7-8 and TRBJ2-7, with TRBD1 as a possible D gene (5 bases). Germline loops: CDR1 SGHVS, CDR2 FQNEAQ. This CDR3 has 12 amino acids. Trimming cost V 5 bases and J 5 bases, with 10 bases left between them. The CDR3 DNA is TGTGCCAGCAGCCTGCAGGGTAACGAGCAGTACTTC. Protein product: CASSLQGNEQYF. Complete variable domain (other parts from reference TRBV7-8 and TRBJ2-7): GAGVSQSPRYKVAKRGQDVALRCDPISGHVSLFWYQQALGQGPEFLTYFQNEAQLDKSGLPSDRFFAERPEGSVSTLKIQRTQQEDSAVYLCASSLQGNEQYFGPGTRLTVT.

In regard to this clone: This specimen includes other DNA sequences encoding the same CDR3. The V call is TRBV6-5, the J call TRBJ1-1, with a possible D match to TRBD1 (6 bases). CDR1 is MNHEY and CDR2 is SVGAGI in the germline V gene. Trimming removed 6 bases from V and 4 bases from J, with 12 bases in between. The CDR3 extends over 13 amino acids. The CDR3 DNA reads TGTGCCAGCAGGCGGGGGGCGAGCACTGAAGCTTTCTTT. Protein: CASRRGASTEAFF.

The gene calls are TRBV19 and TRBJ2-1; no firm D call. The CDR3 contains 14 residues. CDR1 and CDR2 (germline): LNHDA, SQIVND (reference sequence). Trimming took off 3 bases at V and 1 base at J, with 7 bases between the two ends. CDR3 DNA: TGTGCCAGTAGTATGACTCCTTCCTACAATGAGCAGTTCTTC. This translates into CASSMTPSYNEQFF.

The V gene is TRBV7-9, the J gene TRBJ2-1; TRBD2 agrees at 7 bases. The CDR3 loop spans 17 amino acids. Losses at the gene ends were 1 base for V and 0 bases for J; bases not matched to a gene: 6. The germline V gene has CDR1 SEHNR and CDR2 FQNEAQ (reference sequence). The CDR3 here is CASSLGGGASSYNEQFF. CDR3 coding DNA: TGTGCCAGCAGCTTAGGGGGGGGAGCGAGCTCCTACAATGAGCAGTTCTTC.

The sample holds one count of this clone. The V gene is TRBV5-6, the J gene TRBJ1-1; D remains unclear. The ends were cut back, 2 bases at V and 5 bases at J, with 7 bases in the middle. The CDR3 contains 12 residues. Germline V gene lookup returns CDR1 SGHDT and CDR2 YYEEEE. The CDR3 nucleotides read TGTGCCAGCAGCTTTGGGAGGACTGAAGCTTTCTTT. Its protein product is CASSFGRTEAFF.

V gene TRBV19 combines with J gene TRBJ1-1, with D maybe TRBD1 (6 bases). In germline, CDR1 is LNHDA, CDR2 SQIVND (reference sequence). The CDR3 consists of 15 residues. V lost 4 bases to trimming and J lost 3 bases, with 15 bases between them. DNA of the CDR3: TGTGCCAGTAGTAGGTTGGGGAACAGGGACACTGAAGCTTTCTTT. It translates to CASSRLGNRDTEAFF.

This clone was seen only a few times. The chain uses TRBV5-4 and TRBJ1-1, with D possibly being TRBD1 (5 bases). CDR3 length: 15 amino acids. Between the trimmed V and J ends, which lost 4 bases and 1 base, there was a span of 14 bases. Looked up from germline, CDR1 is SGHNT and CDR2 is YYREEE (reference sequence). CDR3 amino acids: CASSRGYQKNTEAFF. The CDR3, as DNA: TGTGCCAGCAGCCGGGGGTACCAGAAGAACACTGAAGCTTTCTTT.

The chain uses TRBV3-1 (or the pseudogene TRBV3-2) and TRBJ2-1; 7 bases align to TRBD2. J lost 7 bases, V lost 4 bases, and 7 bases had no gene match. The CDR3 totals 14 residues. CDR1 LGHDT and CDR2 YNNKEL come from the germline V gene (reference sequence). The CDR3 region has the DNA TGTGCCAGCAGCCTTTGGACTAGTGGGAATGAGCAGTTCTTC. Translation gives CASSLWTSGNEQFF.

The chain combines TRBV7-7 with TRBJ2-2; 9 nucleotides match TRBD2. This CDR3 has 16 residues. The V and J ends lost 5 bases and 7 bases, in that order; junction bases with no gene match: 11. Per germline, CDR1 SSHAT and CDR2 FNYEAQ (reference sequence). This CDR3 is CASSPPGLATGGELFF. CDR3 in DNA: TGTGCCAGCAGCCCTCCGGGACTAGCTACAGGCGGGGAGCTGTTTTTT.

This rearrangement joins TRBV7-9 to TRBJ2-7; 9 nucleotides align to TRBD2. The V and J ends lost 5 bases and 7 bases, in that order; junction bases with no gene match: 12. Germline-derived CDR1 and CDR2 are SEHNR and FQNEAQ (reference sequence). This CDR3 comprises 15 residues. This CDR3 reads CASSQQRGDPSEQYF. In DNA, the CDR3 is TGTGCCAGCAGCCAACAGCGGGGGGATCCCTCAGAGCAGTACTTC.

The gene calls are TRBV3-1 (or the pseudogene TRBV3-2) and TRBJ2-2; 10 bases match TRBD1. After removal of 5 bases from V and 5 bases from J, the junction contained 8 bases not matched to a gene. CDR1 is LGHDT, CDR2 YNNKEL, per germline (reference sequence). The CDR3 length is 16 residues. DNA of the CDR3: TGTGCCAGCAGCTCTGGAGGGACAGGGGTTACCGGGGAGCTGTTTTTT. Its translation is CASSSGGTGVTGELFF.

This chain connects TRBV9 to TRBJ2-5; possible D gene TRBD1, 6 bases. The germline V and J ends were trimmed by 0 bases and 1 base, with 10 bases remaining between them. Per germline, CDR1 SGDLS and CDR2 YYNGEE. The CDR3 runs to 15 residues. The CDR3 reads CASSVVGGAQETQYF. DNA for the CDR3: TGTGCCAGCAGCGTAGTAGGGGGAGCCCAAGAGACCCAGTACTTC.

The chain has TRBV28 and TRBJ2-7; 9 bases are shared with TRBD1. This CDR3 is built from 14 residues. Germline CDR1 reads MDHEN; CDR2 reads SYDVKM. J was trimmed by 6 bases and V by 6 bases; bases with no gene match: 9. The CDR3 protein is CASSGTGRIGEQYF. The CDR3 nucleotides are TGTGCCAGCAGCGGGACAGGGAGAATAGGCGAGCAGTACTTC.

V and J are TRBV5-1 and TRBJ2-7, with 7 bases aligning to TRBD1. The CDR3 consists of 13 residues. In germline, CDR1 is SGHRS, CDR2 YFSETQ. The ends lost 0 bases at V and 6 bases at J; junction bases unmatched: 3. CDR3 bases: TGCGCCAGCAGCTTGGACAGGGGCCCCGAGCAGTACTTC. Translating it yields CASSLDRGPEQYF.

A single count supports this clone. The genes are TRBV19 and TRBJ1-6; D might be TRBD1 (5 bases). This CDR3 is built from 15 residues. Germline lookup yields CDR1 LNHDA and CDR2 SQIVND (reference sequence). V lost 3 bases and J lost 4, with 10 bases in between. The CDR3, as DNA: TGTGCCAGTAGTATGTGGCAGGGTTATAATTCACCCCTCCACTTT. It yields the protein CASSMWQGYNSPLHF. Complete variable domain (other parts from reference TRBV19 and TRBJ1-6): DGGITQSPKYLFRKEGQNVTLSCEQNLNHDAMYWYRQDPGQGLRLIYYSQIVNDFQKGDIAEGYSVSREKKESFPLTVTSAQKNPTAFYLCASSMWQGYNSPLHFGNGTRLTVT.

The chain is built from TRBV30 and TRBJ2-1; the D is unclear. The CDR3 is 12 amino acids. V lost 4 bases, J lost 6 bases, and 10 bases lay in between. In germline, CDR1 is GTSNPN, CDR2 SVGIG (reference sequence). CDR3 bases: TGTGCCTGGACTAGGAACGGCAATGAGCAGTTCTTC. Its protein is CAWTRNGNEQFF.

The chain joins TRBV29-1 to TRBJ2-2; D not certain. Germline V lookup: CDR1 SQVTM, CDR2 ANQGSEA. The CDR3 spans 14 residues. V lost 4 bases, J lost 0 bases, and 9 bases lay in between. The CDR3 DNA sequence: TGCAGCGTTGGCTCCACAACGAACACCGGGGAGCTGTTTTTT. Translated: CSVGSTTNTGELFF.

This clone appeared a single time. J is TRBJ2-5 and V is TRBV18, with TRBD1 matching over 8 bases. This CDR3 is built from 16 residues. Germline CDR1 and CDR2: KGHSH and LQKENI. V lost 3 bases and J lost 1; bases outside the gene matches: 7. The chain's CDR3 is CASSPRTGSTQETQYF. For the CDR3, the DNA is TGTGCCAGCTCACCGCGGACAGGGAGCACCCAAGAGACCCAGTACTTC.

In this sample, this clone turned up once. This sequence joins TRBV6-1 and TRBJ1-3; 7 bases fit TRBD1. The CDR3 is 13 residues long. V trimming: 3 bases; J trimming: 6 bases; junction bases outside the gene matches: 2. Germline CDR1 and CDR2: MNHNS and SASEGT. DNA for the CDR3: TGTGCCAGCAGTGATACAGGGGAAAACACCATATATTTT. Translation: CASSDTGENTIYF.

This chain links TRBV2 with TRBJ1-1; 7 nucleotides agree with TRBD1. The junction had 10 bases not matched to a gene; V was cut back by 1 base and J by 5 bases. CDR1 SNHLY and CDR2 FYNNEI come from the germline V gene. This CDR3 contains 16 residues. CDR3 sequence reads: CASSEEGARRDTEAFF. CDR3 coding DNA: TGTGCCAGCAGTGAAGAGGGGGCACGGAGAGATACTGAAGCTTTCTTT.

The rearrangement joins TRBV27 to TRBJ2-4; the D is unclear. Germline V CDR1 and CDR2: MNHEY, SMNVEV (reference sequence). V was pared by 0 bases and J by 5 bases, with 8 bases between. This CDR3 spans 14 amino acids. CDR3 in amino acids: CASSLSNSQNIQYF. The CDR3 DNA follows: TGTGCCAGCAGTTTATCGAACAGCCAAAACATTCAGTACTTC.

The genes are TRBV11-3 and TRBJ1-1; 8 nucleotides match TRBD1. With V trimmed by 6 bases and J by 5 bases, 8 bases remained unmatched. The CDR3 is 14 amino acids. Per the germline V gene, CDR1 is SGHNT and CDR2 is YENEEA. The CDR3, as DNA: TGTGCCAGCAGTATCGGACAGGGAGGAACTGAAGCTTTCTTT. This codes for CASSIGQGGTEAFF.

The chain combines TRBV27 with TRBJ1-1; 8 bases agree with TRBD1. V lost 5 bases to trimming and J lost 6 bases; unmatched junction nucleotides: 11. The CDR3 loop spans 15 amino acids. CDR1 is MNHEY and CDR2 is SMNVEV in the germline V gene (reference sequence). This chain's CDR3 is CASSRWDRRIAEAFF. The CDR3, as DNA: TGTGCCAGCAGTCGCTGGGACAGGAGGATAGCTGAAGCTTTCTTT.

The chain links TRBV9 to TRBJ1-1, with D perhaps matching TRBD1 (5 bases). Germline CDR1 is SGDLS and CDR2 is YYNGEE. This CDR3 has 15 residues. Trimming pared 0 bases from V and 8 bases from J, leaving 17 bases between. The CDR3 here is CASSVVKGRTPEAFF. The CDR3 region has the DNA TGTGCCAGCAGCGTAGTTAAGGGGAGGACACCGGAAGCTTTCTTT.

This clone was detected only a few times. The chain has TRBV19 and TRBJ2-2; D is possibly TRBD1 (5 bases). The CDR3 consists of 16 residues. Trimming stripped 1 base from V and 0 bases from J, with 9 bases between. CDR1 and CDR2 (germline): LNHDA, SQIVND (reference sequence). Here the CDR3 DNA reads TGTGCCAGTAGTATAGGGGGCTGGTCGAACACCGGGGAGCTGTTTTTT. Its protein is CASSIGGWSNTGELFF.

This chain uses TRBV12-5 with TRBJ1-6; tentative D call: TRBD1 (5 bases). Germline V gene lookup returns CDR1 LGHNT and CDR2 FRNRAP. The V end lost 3 bases, the J end lost 8 bases, and 8 bases lay between the germline ends. This CDR3 is 13 amino acids long. Here the CDR3 DNA reads TGTGCTAGTGGTTTTGCGGGGGATTCACCCCTCCACTTT. Its translation: CASGFAGDSPLHF.

A single count supports this clone. The chain recombines TRBV20-1 with TRBJ1-1; D might be TRBD1 (5 bases). Between the trimmed V and J ends, which lost 4 bases and 6 bases, there was a span of 9 bases. The CDR3 is made up of 11 amino acids. CDR1 and CDR2 from the germline V gene are DFQATT and SNEGSKA (reference sequence). In DNA, the CDR3 is TGCAGTGCTAATCAGGGCTCTGAAGCTTTCTTT. It codes for CSANQGSEAFF.

Details on this clone: A read error may produce the germline difference seen at one junction end. The V call is TRBV30, the J call TRBJ2-3; 7 bases agree with TRBD1. Looked up from germline, CDR1 is GTSNPN and CDR2 is SVGIG (reference sequence). This CDR3 has 11 residues. The CDR3 is CGQEVVDTQYF. CDR3 DNA sequence: TGCGGACAGGAGGTTGTAGATACGCAGTATTTT. Full variable domain (missing parts from reference TRBV30 and TRBJ2-3): SQTIHQWPATLVQPVGSPLSLECTVEGTSNPNLYWYRQAAGRGLQLLFYSVGIGQISSEVPQNLSASRPQDRQFILSSKKLLLSDSGFYLCGQEVVDTQYFGPGTRLTVL.